This is a list of T cell receptor beta chains from one sample in a study of monozygotic twins with inflammatory bowel disease. TCRdb reprocessed the 5' RACE reads and keeps a single row for each CDR3 protein, giving no DNA. The sample table includes about 85,000 distinct CDR3 sequences. The specimen sequenced was blood. These receptors originate from a human donor with ulcerative colitis or Crohn's disease, or a healthy co-twin of an affected twin (not recorded which). CDR3s include the opening cysteine and the closing phenylalanine or tryptophan. The order of the fields is J gene, V gene, CDR3 protein.

TRBJ2-7	TRBV2	CASIFLGSSLRYEQYF
TRBJ1-1	TRBV5-1	CASSRTGVNTEAFF
TRBJ1-5	TRBV20-1	CSARGSTGDQPQHF
TRBJ2-2	TRBV5-1	CASSFAETGELFF
TRBJ1-1	TRBV5-5	CASSLGNWNTEAFF
TRBJ2-7	TRBV20-1	CSAYDRVYEQYF
TRBJ2-3	TRBV5-1	CASSLEASSQYF
TRBJ2-7	TRBV6-5	CASSYGGTGFEQYF
TRBJ2-2	TRBV7-7	CASSLNRALNTGELFF
TRBJ1-1	TRBV12-3/TRBV12-4	CASSLMRNTEAFF
TRBJ1-2	TRBV11-2	CASSREASRLYGYTF
TRBJ2-1	TRBV20-1	CSALRGGAFHNEQFF
TRBJ1-2	TRBV19	CASSMAQGARGYTF
TRBJ2-1	TRBV11-2	CASSLIIGPLVDEQFF
TRBJ1-4	TRBV5-1	CASSWYPGTTNEKLFF
TRBJ2-7	TRBV2	CASSRTRWHEQYF
TRBJ2-2	TRBV24-1	CATSDGEASTGELFF
TRBJ2-3	TRBV15	CATSRRQDGTDTQYF
TRBJ2-1	TRBV24-1	CATSEAGFNEQFF
TRBJ2-2	TRBV7-6	CASSLDAADTGELFF
TRBJ2-1	TRBV11-3	CASSPLAGTDEQFF
TRBJ1-6	TRBV3-1	CASSQVTTNSPLHF
TRBJ1-5	TRBV7-9	CASSFHRGGQPQHF
TRBJ2-7	TRBV2	CASSPSGGTSYEQYF
TRBJ2-7	TRBV5-1	CASSPGKGILSTDEQYF
TRBJ1-1	TRBV3-1	CASSQAGGGNTEAFF
TRBJ1-1	TRBV5-1	CASSVDRGTEAFF
TRBJ2-5	TRBV20-1	CSARVAGGLETQYF
TRBJ1-1	TRBV12-3/TRBV12-4	CASSLGGNTEAFF
TRBJ2-2	TRBV20-1	CSAKGAGEAGELFF
TRBJ1-5	TRBV11-2	CASSINRDQPQHF
TRBJ1-5	TRBV12-3/TRBV12-4	CASSLPRGRNQPQHF
TRBJ2-7	TRBV6-2/TRBV6-3	CASTWTSGEQYF
TRBJ1-1	TRBV11-2	CASSLYQNTEAFF
TRBJ2-5	TRBV20-1	CSARAPGETQYF
TRBJ2-7	TRBV4-1	CASSRNHYEQYF
TRBJ2-7	TRBV27	CASRGLSDAHEQYF
TRBJ1-2	TRBV7-9	CASSFFSVATGYGYTF
TRBJ2-7	TRBV2	CASSPFSGQAYEQYF
TRBJ1-6	TRBV18	CASSPGGEGLFPLHF
TRBJ2-1	TRBV20-1	CSALEVATKQFF
TRBJ1-5	TRBV10-3	CAISSGANQPQHF
TRBJ1-1	TRBV3-1	CASSPTGTTGTEAFF
TRBJ2-7	TRBV29-1	CSVKKVLSSYEQYF
TRBJ2-3	TRBV15	CATSRDHAGAGDTQYF
TRBJ1-6	TRBV7-8	CASSPETGARGTPLHF
TRBJ2-2	TRBV27	CASTQRAGGGPNTGELFF
TRBJ2-7	TRBV5-6	CASSAGTGVSYEQYF
TRBJ1-3	TRBV12-3/TRBV12-4	CASSYGRPSGNTIYF
TRBJ1-1	TRBV7-6	CASSSTGDIAEAFF
TRBJ2-1	TRBV29-1	CSGLGGGSYNEQFF
TRBJ2-5	TRBV7-6	CASSPPGLAGETQYF
TRBJ1-5	TRBV20-1	CSARDPTGGNHQPQHF
TRBJ1-2	TRBV20-1	CSAILMGGAYGYTF
TRBJ1-1	TRBV19	CASSISGPEAFF